Below, 21 T cell receptor beta chains from the same sample are listed, as sequenced in a study of T cell responses to AZD1222 COVID-19 vaccine. The assay was immunoSEQ multiplex PCR, and TCRdb's table has in-frame clones only and misses some. Found here are around 99,000 clones, roughly 88% of them singletons; the top ten hold over 10%. The sample here was peripheral blood, taken on day 0 of MenACWY control vaccination. These receptors were taken from an adult in good health.

The rearrangement uses TRBV30 and TRBJ2-7; 9 nucleotides agree with TRBD1. V dropped 0 bases and J dropped 4; count of bases not matched to a gene: 7. CDR1 and CDR2 from the germline V gene are GTSNPN and SVGIG (reference sequence). CDR3 length: 15 amino acids. CDR3 DNA sequence: TGTGCCTGGAGTGTTGGGACAGGGCAAGGATACGAGCAGTACTTC. Protein product: CAWSVGTGQGYEQYF.

In DNA form, the CDR3 reads TGTGCCAGCGGCTCAACAGGGGAGACCCAGTACTTC. Its translation is CASGSTGETQYF. V and J are TRBV7-6 and TRBJ2-5, with D maybe TRBD1 (6 bases). Trimming pared 8 bases from V and 5 bases from J, leaving 12 bases between. The CDR3 is made up of 12 amino acids. Per germline, CDR1 SGHVS and CDR2 FNYEAQ.

This clone appeared a single time. The DNA for the CDR3 is TGCAGCGCCGGAGGCTCGGGAAACACCATATATTTT. This codes for CSAGGSGNTIYF. The chain couples TRBV29-1 to TRBJ1-3; no firm D call. Germline CDR1 and CDR2: SQVTM and ANQGSEA. This CDR3 is built from 12 residues. Trimming removed 7 bases at V and 4 bases at J, with 11 bases between.

The J gene is TRBJ2-5, the V gene TRBV18; weak D call: TRBD1 (5 bases). Germline V lookup: CDR1 KGHSH, CDR2 LQKENI. CDR3 length: 15 amino acids. Trimming took off 5 bases at V and 1 base at J, with 14 bases between the two ends. The CDR3 DNA sequence: TGTGCCAGCTCATCACGGCCAGGGTCCCAAGAGACCCAGTACTTC. Residues: CASSSRPGSQETQYF. The full variable domain, in which reference TRBV18 and TRBJ2-5 provide the parts outside the CDR3, is NAGVMQNPRHLVRRRGQEARLRCSPMKGHSHVYWYRQLPEEGLKFMVYLQKENIIDESGMPKERFSAEFPKEGPSILRIQQVVRGDSAAYFCASSSRPGSQETQYFGPGTRLLVL.

The chain couples TRBV7-8 to TRBJ1-2; no definite D call. Trimming shortened V by 2 bases and J by 7 bases, and 11 bases separated the two germline ends. The CDR3 runs 13 residues. Germline values: CDR1 SGHVS, CDR2 FQNEAQ. This CDR3 reads CASSLSAGGGYTF. The CDR3 DNA sequence: TGTGCCAGCAGCTTATCAGCGGGTGGTGGCTACACCTTC.

The chain joins TRBV2 to TRBJ2-1, with D unresolved. This CDR3 has 12 residues. Germline loops: CDR1 SNHLY, CDR2 FYNNEI. Trimming left V 7 bases short and J 4 bases short, with 8 bases between. As DNA, the CDR3 is TGTGCCAGCACGGACGGTTACAATGAGCAGTTCTTC. Translation gives CASTDGYNEQFF.

V usage is TRBV6-5 and J usage is TRBJ1-2, with D hard to call. Trimming stripped 8 bases from V and 1 base from J, with 17 bases between. Germline CDR1 reads MNHEY; CDR2 reads SVGAGI. The CDR3 has 15 amino acids. DNA of the CDR3: TGTGCCAGCCGGTTCAGAGGCAGCAATAACTATGGCTACACCTTC. Translating it yields CASRFRGSNNYGYTF.

The chain is built from TRBV6-6 and TRBJ2-7; TRBD1 agrees at 12 bases. The CDR3 has 15 residues. Looked up from germline, CDR1 is MNHNY and CDR2 is SVGAGI (reference sequence). After removal of 5 bases from V and 7 bases from J, the junction contained 9 bases not matched to a gene. This CDR3 reads CASSQPGQGAEEQYF. The CDR3 coding sequence is TGTGCCAGCAGTCAGCCGGGACAGGGGGCAGAGGAGCAGTACTTC.

V gene TRBV6-1 combines with J gene TRBJ1-2, with D perhaps TRBD1 (5 bases). V lost 3 bases and J lost 6, with 17 bases in between. Germline CDR1 MNHNS, CDR2 SASEGT. The CDR3 spans 15 residues. CDR3 bases: TGTGCCAGCAGTGAGTGGGGGTCGGCCGCGGATGGCTACACCTTC. This translates into CASSEWGSAADGYTF.

The CDR3 sequence is CASSPQGDANQPQHF. The CDR3 DNA sequence: TGCGCCAGCAGCCCCCAGGGCGATGCCAATCAGCCCCAGCATTTT. The chain carries TRBV5-1 and TRBJ1-5; tentative D call: TRBD1 (5 bases). The CDR3 contains 15 residues. Looked up from germline, CDR1 is SGHRS and CDR2 is YFSETQ. The germline V and J ends were trimmed by 4 bases and 3 bases, with 14 bases remaining between them.

The chain links TRBV30 to TRBJ1-1; possible D gene TRBD1, 5 bases. The length of the CDR3 is 13 residues. V was pared by 2 bases and J by 2 bases, with 9 bases between. The germline V gene encodes CDR1 GTSNPN and CDR2 SVGIG (reference sequence). CDR3 nucleotide sequence: TGTGCCTGGAGTCAGGGCCCCAACACTGAAGCTTTCTTT. Encoded protein: CAWSQGPNTEAFF.

A single count supports this clone. The gene calls are TRBV7-3 and TRBJ2-1; 10 bases line up with TRBD1. The V gene's germline CDR1 is SGHTA and CDR2 FQGTGA. The CDR3 extends over 18 amino acids. V lost 1 base, J lost 8 bases, and 14 bases stayed unmatched. The CDR3 loop reads CASSLSQSGQGRPDEQFF. CDR3 nucleotide sequence: TGTGCCAGCAGCTTAAGCCAATCGGGACAGGGGCGCCCCGATGAGCAGTTCTTC.

The rearrangement uses TRBV19 and TRBJ2-1; 7 nucleotides agree with TRBD1. This CDR3 has 13 amino acids. Germline V gene data show CDR1 as LNHDA and CDR2 as SQIVND (reference sequence). V was clipped by 7 bases and J by 6 bases; unmatched bases: 6. DNA of the CDR3: TGTGCCAGTACCCCGGACAGGTCCAATGAGCAGTTCTTC. This translates into CASTPDRSNEQFF.

The chain carries TRBV5-8 and TRBJ1-5, with a weak D call TRBD1 (5 bases). The CDR3 runs to 14 residues. The V end lost 4 bases, the J end lost 3 bases, and 11 bases lay between the germline ends. The V gene's germline CDR1 is SGHTS and CDR2 YDEGEE. This CDR3 is CASSRRTSNQPQHF. The DNA of the CDR3 is TGTGCCAGCAGCCGTCGGACATCCAATCAGCCCCAGCATTTT.

The rearrangement joins TRBV5-1 to TRBJ2-3, with a weak D call TRBD2 (5 bases). The CDR3 runs 16 residues. Germline values: CDR1 SGHRS, CDR2 YFSETQ. V was shortened by 0 bases and J by 2 bases, with 13 bases between the two germline ends. CDR3 nucleotide sequence: TGCGCCAGCAGCTTGGCGGCTAGCCATCACACAGATACGCAGTATTTT. Residues: CASSLAASHHTDTQYF.

The chain employs TRBV19 and TRBJ1-5; the D gene is possibly TRBD1 (6 bases). V lost 4 bases and J lost 6, with 16 bases in between. Germline CDR1 and CDR2: LNHDA and SQIVND (reference sequence). The CDR3 consists of 15 residues. CDR3 nucleotides: TGTGCCAGTAGTACCGCGGGGGGGGCCCTTCAGCCCCAGCATTTT. Protein product: CASSTAGGALQPQHF.

The chain carries TRBV29-1 and TRBJ1-2, with D perhaps TRBD1 (5 bases). Trimming pared 6 bases from V and 4 bases from J, leaving 21 bases between. CDR1 is SQVTM, CDR2 ANQGSEA, per germline. CDR3 length: 15 residues. The DNA for the CDR3 is TGCAGCGTGACCCCTGACGCCGACAGATCCTATGGCTACACCTTC. Translated, it gives CSVTPDADRSYGYTF. Complete variable domain (other parts from reference TRBV29-1 and TRBJ1-2): SAVISQKPSRDICQRGTSLTIQCQVDSQVTMMFWYRQQPGQSLTLIATANQGSEATYESGFVIDKFPISRPNLTFSTLTVSNMSPEDSSIYLCSVTPDADRSYGYTFGSGTRLTVV.

The chain is built from TRBV4-1 and TRBJ1-1; D is perhaps TRBD1 (6 bases). Trimming cost V 1 base and J 3 bases, with 9 bases left between them. Germline V gene data show CDR1 as MGHRA and CDR2 as YSYEKL. This CDR3 has 14 residues. DNA for the CDR3: TGCGCCAGCAGCCAAGCCAGGGGCGACACTGAAGCTTTCTTT. It is translated as CASSQARGDTEAFF.

V is TRBV3-1 (or the pseudogene TRBV3-2) and J is TRBJ2-2; TRBD2 might be the D (5 bases). Germline V gives CDR1 LGHDT, CDR2 YNNKEL (reference sequence). Trimming removed 0 bases from V and 2 bases from J, with 10 bases in between. CDR3 length: 16 amino acids. The CDR3 DNA follows: TGTGCCAGCAGCCAAGACCGCCCGGGAAACACCGGGGAGCTGTTTTTT. As protein: CASSQDRPGNTGELFF.

The rearrangement joins TRBV15 to TRBJ1-2, with 8 bases fitting TRBD1. Germline CDR1 LNHNV, CDR2 YYDKDF (reference sequence). This CDR3 is 12 amino acids long. J was trimmed by 10 bases and V by 4 bases; bases with no gene match: 5. The CDR3 bases are TGTGCCACCAGCACCGGACAGGGCGTCTACACCTTC. As protein: CATSTGQGVYTF.

This chain joins TRBV19 and TRBJ1-2; D remains ambiguous. Germline V gives CDR1 LNHDA, CDR2 SQIVND (reference sequence). V dropped 3 bases and J dropped 7 bases, with 9 bases sitting between them. This CDR3 region has 12 residues. CDR3 DNA: TGTGCCAGTAGTATCGGCGGTCTTGGCTACACCTTC. Translated: CASSIGGLGYTF. Full variable domain (remainder filled in from reference TRBV19 and TRBJ1-2): DGGITQSPKYLFRKEGQNVTLSCEQNLNHDAMYWYRQDPGQGLRLIYYSQIVNDFQKGDIAEGYSVSREKKESFPLTVTSAQKNPTAFYLCASSIGGLGYTFGSGTRLTVV.